Listed here are 32 T cell receptor beta chains from one sample, sequenced in a study of cytotoxic CD8 clonotypes in ibrutinib-treated CLL. Clones were read by immunoSEQ multiplex PCR, and TCRdb kept only the in-frame ones, dropping some. The sample carries around 140,000 clones, approximately 85% recorded once. The sequences come from PBMCs, collected after 24 months of ibrutinib treatment. Source of these receptors: a human donor with chronic lymphocytic leukemia.

The CDR3 loop is CAWRSREEDSPLHF. The CDR3 nucleotides are TGTGCCTGGAGGAGTAGGGAAGAGGATTCACCCCTCCACTTT. V gene TRBV30 combines with J gene TRBJ1-6; D unresolved. V lost 3 bases and J lost 8, with 14 bases in between. Germline CDR1 reads GTSNPN; CDR2 reads SVGIG (reference sequence). The CDR3 has 14 residues.

The chain links TRBV29-1 to TRBJ2-2; D may match TRBD1 or TRBD2 (6 bases each). V lost 7 bases to trimming and J lost 0 bases, with 18 bases between them. Germline V gene sequence: CDR1 SQVTM, CDR2 ANQGSEA. CDR3 length: 16 amino acids. The CDR3 DNA is TGCAGCGCCATCGGGTGGGGGGCTACGAACACCGGGGAGCTGTTTTTT. Encoded protein: CSAIGWGATNTGELFF.

This chain links TRBV25-1 with TRBJ2-1, with TRBD2 matching over 13 bases. V was pared by 6 bases and J by 0 bases, with 2 bases of the junction left unmatched. Looked up from germline, CDR1 is MGHDK and CDR2 is SYGVNS. The CDR3 covers 16 residues. DNA of the CDR3: TGTGCCAGCAGGGGGACTAGCGGGAACTCCTACAATGAGCAGTTCTTC. Amino acid sequence: CASRGTSGNSYNEQFF.

V gene TRBV7-2 combines with J gene TRBJ2-1, with D unclear. Per the germline V gene, CDR1 is SGHTA and CDR2 is FQGNSA. Trimming removed 5 bases at V and 8 bases at J, with 7 bases between. This CDR3 is built from 11 residues. CDR3 region: CASSRSDEQFF. DNA for the CDR3: TGTGCCAGCAGCCGGTCGGATGAGCAGTTCTTC.

The rearrangement joins TRBV7-3 to TRBJ2-3; 13 bases agree with TRBD2. In germline, CDR1 is SGHTA, CDR2 FQGTGA. V gave up 5 bases and J gave up 0 bases; unmatched junction bases: 11. This CDR3 region has 19 residues. In DNA form, the CDR3 reads TGTGCCAGCAGCCTTACACCGGGACTAGCGGGACTTAGCACAGATACGCAGTATTTT. Encoded protein: CASSLTPGLAGLSTDTQYF.

The genes are TRBV15 and TRBJ2-3, with 8 bases aligning to TRBD2. CDR1 is LNHNV, CDR2 YYDKDF, per germline (reference sequence). The CDR3 runs 14 residues. V trimming: 7 bases; J trimming: 2 bases; junction bases outside the gene matches: 5. In DNA form, the CDR3 reads TGTGCCACCACTCTAGCGGGTCCCACAGATACGCAGTATTTT. Translation: CATTLAGPTDTQYF. The full variable domain, in which reference TRBV15 and TRBJ2-3 provide the parts outside the CDR3, is DAMVIQNPRYQVTQFGKPVTLSCSQTLNHNVMYWYQQKSSQAPKLLFHYYDKDFNNEADTPDNFQSRRPNTSFCFLDIRSPGLGDTAMYLCATTLAGPTDTQYFGPGTRLTVL.

The J gene is TRBJ2-5, the V gene TRBV7-6; D gene uncertain. The CDR3 spans 13 residues. Germline-derived CDR1 and CDR2 are SGHVS and FNYEAQ. The germline V and J ends were trimmed by 6 bases and 4 bases, with 12 bases remaining between them. This chain's CDR3 is CASRVLSGETQYF. The CDR3 region has the DNA TGTGCCAGCAGGGTACTTAGTGGAGAGACCCAGTACTTC.

The chain is built from TRBV25-1 and TRBJ2-7; the D gene is possibly TRBD1 (8 bases). CDR1 MGHDK and CDR2 SYGVNS come from the germline V gene. Trimming removed 3 bases at V and 6 bases at J, with 24 bases between. The CDR3 is 17 amino acids. The CDR3 sequence: CASSDSRGRGLRGEQYF. The CDR3 coding sequence is TGTGCCAGCAGTGACTCCAGGGGGCGGGGGTTGAGGGGCGAGCAGTACTTC.

The V and J genes are TRBV5-1 and TRBJ2-2; TRBD1 aligns across 7 bases. The CDR3 covers 15 residues. The trim removed 7 bases at V and 2 bases at J, leaving 8 bases unmatched. Germline assignment: CDR1 SGHRS and CDR2 YFSETQ. The CDR3 protein is CASGTGAGNTGELFF. The CDR3 bases are TGCGCCAGCGGTACAGGGGCGGGTAACACCGGGGAGCTGTTTTTT.

The rearrangement joins TRBV12-1 to TRBJ2-2; the table gives TRBD2 as D, unverified against the DNA. TRBV12-1 is a recognized pseudogene. The CDR3 runs to 15 residues. The CDR3 sequence: CASSFGGLPACELFF. In DNA, the CDR3 is TGTGCCAGCAGCTTTGGCGGGCTTCCTGCGTGTGAGCTGTTTTTT.

The chain combines TRBV5-4 with TRBJ2-1, with a tentative D call TRBD1 (6 bases). Germline V gives CDR1 SGHNT, CDR2 YYREEE (reference sequence). Trimming removed 0 bases from V and 5 bases from J, with 12 bases in between. CDR3 length: 15 residues. The CDR3 is CASSLDRTVDNEQFF. CDR3 DNA: TGTGCCAGCAGCTTGGATCGGACAGTTGACAATGAGCAGTTCTTC.

The chain uses TRBV27 and TRBJ2-7; D not certain. The V gene's germline CDR1 is MNHEY and CDR2 SMNVEV (reference sequence). The CDR3 contains 16 residues. The germline V and J ends were trimmed by 4 bases and 0 bases, with 16 bases remaining between them. CDR3 residues: CASSSAPPTGSYEQYF. The CDR3, as DNA: TGTGCCAGCAGTTCGGCCCCTCCGACGGGCTCCTACGAGCAGTACTTC.

The chain has TRBV7-9 and TRBJ1-5; tentative D call: TRBD1 (5 bases). The V end lost 2 bases, the J end lost 0 bases, and 5 bases lay between the germline ends. The length of the CDR3 is 14 residues. Germline CDR1 SEHNR, CDR2 FQNEAQ (reference sequence). Here the CDR3 reads CASSLTGSNQPQHF. The CDR3, as DNA: TGTGCCAGCAGCTTAACAGGTAGCAATCAGCCCCAGCATTTT.

This rearrangement joins TRBV4-1 to TRBJ2-5; D remains unclear. The last part of the DNA fits TRBJ2-7 better; the J call may be wrong. CDR1 and CDR2 from the germline V gene are MGHRA and YSYEKL. CDR3 length equals 14 residues. The CDR3 sequence is CASSQDMGNYEQYF. CDR3 coding DNA: TGCGCCAGCAGCCAAGATATGGGTAACTACGAGCAGTACTTC.

The rearrangement uses TRBV11-2 and TRBJ2-2, with a possible D match to TRBD1 (5 bases). Per the germline V gene, CDR1 is SGHAT and CDR2 is FQNNGV. CDR3 size: 19 residues. Trimming removed 2 bases from V and 3 bases from J, with 22 bases in between. For the CDR3, the DNA is TGTGCCAGCAGCTTAAGTAGGCGGCAGGGTTATCTATACACCGGGGAGCTGTTTTTT. It yields the protein CASSLSRRQGYLYTGELFF.

This rearrangement joins TRBV6-1 to TRBJ2-7; D is possibly TRBD1 or TRBD2 (5 bases each). The germline V gene has CDR1 MNHNS and CDR2 SASEGT. The CDR3 has 14 residues. Deletions cut 2 bases from V and 6 bases from J, with 14 bases between. The CDR3 nucleotides read TGTGCCAGCAGTGAACCCGGGACGGCTAGCGAGCAGTACTTC. This encodes CASSEPGTASEQYF.

There are a few counts of this clone. V gene TRBV18 combines with J gene TRBJ1-2; D is undetermined. Looked up from germline, CDR1 is KGHSH and CDR2 is LQKENI. V was trimmed by 3 bases and J by 5 bases, leaving 7 bases between them. The CDR3 contains 12 residues. The CDR3 region is CASSPLSYGYTF. In DNA form, the CDR3 reads TGTGCCAGCTCACCTCTCTCATATGGCTACACCTTC.

This clone appeared many times. Other DNA sequences of this sample code for an identical CDR3. V is TRBV5-1 and J is TRBJ1-5; 10 nucleotides match TRBD1. Germline trimming cut 4 bases from V and 2 bases from J; bases unmatched to any gene: 3. Germline values: CDR1 SGHRS, CDR2 YFSETQ. The length of the CDR3 is 15 residues. CDR3 sequence (DNA): TGCGCCAGCAGCCTAGGACAGGGGGGCAATCAGCCCCAGCATTTT. Translated, it gives CASSLGQGGNQPQHF.

The chain is built from TRBV15 and TRBJ2-1; 7 bases map to TRBD1. Germline V gene sequence: CDR1 LNHNV, CDR2 YYDKDF (reference sequence). V shed 3 bases and J 6 bases; nucleotides not matched to a gene: 8. This CDR3 spans 15 amino acids. CDR3 amino acids: CATSREPRQGNEQFF. The CDR3 DNA sequence: TGTGCCACCAGCAGGGAACCTCGACAGGGCAATGAGCAGTTCTTC.

The V call is TRBV28, the J call TRBJ2-2; tentative D call: TRBD2 (5 bases). Germline V lookup: CDR1 MDHEN, CDR2 SYDVKM. The CDR3 is 14 residues long. Deletions cut 5 bases from V and 3 bases from J, with 10 bases between. The CDR3 DNA is TGTGCCAGCAGTATCGGGGTTTACACCGGGGAGCTGTTTTTT. Translation: CASSIGVYTGELFF.

The gene calls are TRBV19 and TRBJ2-5; the D gene is possibly TRBD1 (6 bases). Germline CDR1 reads LNHDA; CDR2 reads SQIVND (reference sequence). The CDR3 sequence is 15 residues long. Trimming removed 5 bases at V and 5 bases at J, with 18 bases between. Written as DNA, the CDR3 is TGTGCCAGTAGTCCATCCGGCAGGGGTGGGGAGACCCAGTACTTC. Translated, it gives CASSPSGRGGETQYF.

The chain couples TRBV30 to TRBJ1-6; the D gene is possibly TRBD1 (5 bases). This CDR3 has 15 residues. Trimming pared 6 bases from V and 4 bases from J, leaving 16 bases between. CDR1 is GTSNPN and CDR2 is SVGIG in the germline V gene (reference sequence). The CDR3 DNA sequence: TGTGCCTGCTTTCGGGACGGAATTTATAATTCACCCCTCCACTTT. Translated: CACFRDGIYNSPLHF.

This CDR3 reads CASSSWTAYSNQPQHF. Written as DNA, the CDR3 is TGTGCCAGCAGCTCATGGACAGCTTATAGCAATCAGCCCCAGCATTTT. The V and J genes are TRBV5-6 and TRBJ1-5, with D perhaps matching TRBD1 (6 bases). Trimming took 3 bases from V and 0 from J, leaving 13 bases between them. Germline V gives CDR1 SGHDT, CDR2 YYEEEE. The length of the CDR3 is 16 residues.

The chain carries TRBV12-5 and TRBJ2-7; 8 nucleotides agree with TRBD1. The CDR3 extends over 14 amino acids. V was clipped by 4 bases and J by 6 bases; unmatched bases: 8. Germline lookup yields CDR1 LGHNT and CDR2 FRNRAP. This CDR3 is CASGSQGAGGEQYF. DNA of the CDR3: TGTGCTAGTGGTTCTCAGGGGGCTGGGGGCGAGCAGTACTTC. The full variable domain, its missing parts supplied by reference TRBV12-5 and TRBJ2-7, is DARVTQTPRHKVTEMGQEVTMRCQPILGHNTVFWYRQTMMQGLELLAYFRNRAPLDDSGMPKDRFSAEMPDATLATLKIQPSEPRDSAVYFCASGSQGAGGEQYFGPGTRLTVT.

CDR3 loop: CASSVGDVSIQYF. The CDR3 region has the DNA TGTGCCAGCAGCGTTGGGGACGTAAGCATTCAGTACTTC. This chain joins TRBV9 and TRBJ2-4, with D tentatively TRBD1 or TRBD2 (5 bases each). The germline V gene encodes CDR1 SGDLS and CDR2 YYNGEE. This CDR3 comprises 13 residues. The V end was cut by 2 bases, the J end by 9 bases, with 12 bases between.

The chain is built from TRBV28 and TRBJ1-4, with D uncertain. From germline, CDR1 is MDHEN and CDR2 SYDVKM. The ends were cut back, 1 base at V and 0 bases at J, with 6 bases in the middle. The CDR3 contains 15 residues. The CDR3 region is CASSLFTATNEKLFF. In DNA, the CDR3 is TGTGCCAGCAGTTTATTTACAGCAACTAATGAAAAACTGTTTTTT.

The CDR3 nucleotides read TGTGCCAGCAGCAGGGACACCTCGGGAGGAAACACCATATATTTT. Translated: CASSRDTSGGNTIYF. This chain links TRBV6-1 with TRBJ1-3, with D tentatively TRBD1 (6 bases). The CDR3 covers 15 residues. CDR1 and CDR2 from the germline V gene are MNHNS and SASEGT. Trimming stripped 6 bases from V and 4 bases from J, with 16 bases between.

This clone was counted a few times. The gene calls are TRBV7-2 and TRBJ1-6, with D unclear. V dropped 6 bases and J dropped 8 bases, with 8 bases sitting between them. The V gene's germline CDR1 is SGHTA and CDR2 FQGNSA. The CDR3 length is 12 residues. For the CDR3, the DNA is TGTGCCAGCAGTAGGTATGATTCACCCCTCCACTTT. The encoded protein is CASSRYDSPLHF.

The J gene is TRBJ2-2, the V gene TRBV29-1; 8 positions match TRBD1. The length of the CDR3 is 12 residues. J gave up 6 bases and V 4 bases, and 1 base lay outside the gene matches. The germline V gene has CDR1 SQVTM and CDR2 ANQGSEA. CDR3 sequence: CSVVRGPGELFF. The CDR3 coding sequence is TGCAGCGTTGTCAGGGGGCCCGGGGAGCTGTTTTTT.

This sequence joins TRBV6-4 and TRBJ2-1; tentatively, D is TRBD1 (6 bases). In germline, CDR1 is MRHNA, CDR2 SNTAGT. The CDR3 spans 15 residues. Trimming took 3 bases from V and 9 from J, leaving 18 bases between them. Written as DNA, the CDR3 is TGTGCCAGCAGTGATCTGGCTAGGGGGTTCGGTGAGCAGTTCTTC. This codes for CASSDLARGFGEQFF.

The chain is built from TRBV20-1 and TRBJ2-5; 7 bases match TRBD2. Per the germline V gene, CDR1 is DFQATT and CDR2 is SNEGSKA (reference sequence). V lost 6 bases, J lost 5 bases, and 0 bases stayed unmatched. The CDR3 spans 10 residues. CDR3 DNA: TGCAGTGCCGGGGGGGAGACCCAGTACTTC. Amino acids: CSAGGETQYF.

This clone has a single count. The chain uses TRBV5-4 and TRBJ2-2, with 9 bases that match TRBD2. CDR1 is SGHNT and CDR2 is YYREEE in the germline V gene (reference sequence). The length of the CDR3 is 16 residues. Trimming removed 3 bases from V and 2 bases from J; junction bases left unmatched: 5. This CDR3 is CASSSGLAKNTGELFF. In DNA, the CDR3 is TGTGCCAGCAGCTCTGGACTAGCGAAAAACACCGGGGAGCTGTTTTTT.